This TCR beta chain was sequenced for a study of beta chain features in type 1 diabetes. Germline assignment: CDR1 SGHRS and CDR2 YFSETQ. V was cut by 0 bases and J by 0 bases, with 5 bases left in between. The CDR3 length is 14 residues. TCRB transcripts that were expressed got sequenced, as all of the isolated RNA had been reverse transcribed. TCRdb keeps only in-frame clones here, not all; method: immunoSEQ multiplex PCR. The sample records 300,000 to 450,000 clones, roughly 13% being singletons. This clone turned up a few times. At the DNA level, this CDR3 is encoded by other sequences in the same sample as well.

Sequenced sample: naive CD4+ T cells from blood. This sequence originates from a man between 18 and 29 years old in good health. The chain joins TRBV5-1 to TRBJ2-3; D is perhaps TRBD2 (5 bases). The CDR3 coding sequence is TGCGCCAGCAGCTTGGGGGAGAGCACAGATACGCAGTATTTT. Translation: CASSLGESTDTQYF. The full variable domain, completed using reference TRBV5-1 and TRBJ2-3, is KAGVTQTPRYLIKTRGQQVTLSCSPISGHRSVSWYQQTPGQGLQFLFEYFSETQRNKGNFPGRFSGRQFSNSRSEMNVSTLELGDSALYLCASSLGESTDTQYFGPGTRLTVL.